One and the same sample provided the 8 T cell receptor beta chains below, sequenced in a study of Ad26.COV2.S vaccination and SARS-CoV-2 variants (dated by TCRdb to 2020 to 2022). The label giving this sample's treatment or condition can be read as: approximately 18 received Ad26.COV2.S at low or high dose, single or two shots; about 5 received placebo; per-sample allocation not given. Repertoires of vaccine and placebo recipients were sequenced from samples taken on day 63 after the first injection. Library construction relied on the immunoSEQ multiplex PCR assay. The table comes from immuneACCESS by way of TCRdb, which keeps in-frame sequences with V and J called. Part of the clones is missing from these tables; in studies checked, under half for an unresolved V gene and the rest for unknown reasons. Within this sample are hundreds of thousands of clones, with roughly 90% of them counted one time only. The top ten clones comprise around 1.4% of the sample.

The sample in question was peripheral blood, obtained in a trial of Ad26.COV2.S vaccine versus placebo. The receptors were gathered from a person between 18 and 65 years old who received the Ad26.COV2.S COVID-19 vaccine or a placebo.

This chain links TRBV6-5 with TRBJ1-2; D uncertain. The germline gives CDR1 MNHEY, CDR2 SVGAGI. Trimming cost V 0 bases and J 4 bases, with 9 bases left between them. This CDR3 contains 14 residues. The CDR3 coding sequence is TGTGCCAGCAGTTACTCGAACAAGCCCTATGGCTACACCTTC. Its translation is CASSYSNKPYGYTF.

Note on this clone: The sample contains more than one DNA sequence encoding this CDR3. The gene calls are TRBV30 and TRBJ1-5; no definite D call. Germline V gene sequence: CDR1 GTSNPN, CDR2 SVGIG (reference sequence). This CDR3 is built from 14 residues. Trimming left V 0 bases short and J 0 bases short, with 6 bases between. CDR3 sequence reads: CAWSVVDSNQPQHF. CDR3 in DNA: TGTGCCTGGAGTGTAGTAGATAGCAATCAGCCCCAGCATTTT.

This chain uses TRBV6-1 with TRBJ2-7; 13 nucleotides align to TRBD2. This CDR3 has 16 amino acids. After removal of 2 bases from V and 4 bases from J, the junction contained 5 bases not matched to a gene. Germline CDR1 MNHNS, CDR2 SASEGT. CDR3 nucleotides: TGTGCCAGCAGTGAAACCGGGACTAGCGGGATTTACGAGCAGTACTTC. Translation gives CASSETGTSGIYEQYF.

In its sample, this clone was seen once. The J gene is TRBJ1-3, the V gene TRBV28; a weak D match, TRBD1 (6 bases). The length of the CDR3 is 14 residues. Trimming left V 8 bases short and J 4 bases short, with 15 bases between. CDR1 is MDHEN, CDR2 SYDVKM, per germline. The CDR3 DNA reads TGTGCCAGCCGTACAGGGTCGGCGGGAAACACCATATATTTT. This gives the protein CASRTGSAGNTIYF.

The J gene is TRBJ2-5, the V gene TRBV12-3 or TRBV12-4; D not resolved. This CDR3 has 13 amino acids. Trimming cost V 7 bases and J 4 bases, with 13 bases left between them. The CDR3 DNA follows: TGTGCCAGCAATTCCCTGGGCGGAGAGACCCAGTACTTC. Encoded protein: CASNSLGGETQYF.

This clone was detected only once. The rearrangement uses TRBV19 and TRBJ2-7; 7 bases map to TRBD2. This CDR3 spans 15 amino acids. The ends lost 4 bases at V and 2 bases at J; junction bases unmatched: 8. CDR1 and CDR2 (germline): LNHDA, SQIVND (reference sequence). The CDR3 protein is CASSNGRLAPYEQYF. The CDR3 DNA reads TGTGCCAGTAGTAACGGGAGGTTGGCGCCCTACGAGCAGTACTTC.

The rearrangement links TRBV5-1 to TRBJ2-2, with D unclear. Trimming shortened V by 10 bases and J by 6 bases, and 19 bases separated the two germline ends. CDR3 length equals 14 residues. CDR1 and CDR2 from the germline V gene are SGHRS and YFSETQ. This chain's CDR3 is CASASIGYAGELFF. Here the CDR3 DNA reads TGCGCCTCAGCGTCCATCGGGTACGCCGGGGAGCTGTTTTTT.

This clone was recorded only once. This chain connects TRBV7-2 to TRBJ1-5; D possibly corresponds to TRBD1 (5 bases). The CDR3 has 13 residues. V gave up 3 bases and J gave up 7 bases, with 10 bases separating them. Germline V gene lookup returns CDR1 SGHTA and CDR2 FQGNSA. The CDR3 is CASSFWGGQPQHF. In nucleotides, the CDR3 is TGTGCCAGCAGCTTTTGGGGGGGGCAGCCCCAGCATTTT.